These 17 T cell receptor beta chains originate from one sample sequenced in a study of blood T cells in healthy people across ages. Using a J-beta primer mix together with a sample-barcoded 5' primer, a second PCR was run for roughly 7 to 11 cycles. TCRdb processed the 5' RACE reads anew with MiXCR; each CDR3 protein has one entry. This sample carries around 1.5 million distinct CDR3 sequences, 40% to 50% of them seen once, and the ten largest clones take 7.9%. Sequencing used blood. The receptors derive from a woman aged 18-29 years in good health.

The J gene is TRBJ1-1, the V gene TRBV6-6, with 8 nucleotides matching TRBD1. The CDR3 covers 14 residues. Germline V gives CDR1 MNHNY, CDR2 SVGAGI (reference sequence). Trimming cost V 5 bases and J 7 bases; bases outside gene matches: 9. The CDR3 loop is CASSDRDRIDEAFF. In DNA, the CDR3 is TGTGCCAGCAGTGACCGGGACAGGATAGATGAAGCTTTCTTT.

There are a few counts of this clonotype. The chain combines TRBV4-1 with TRBJ1-2; D remains ambiguous. V lost 1 base to trimming and J lost 4 bases, with 10 bases between them. The CDR3 spans 14 residues. Germline V gene sequence: CDR1 MGHRA, CDR2 YSYEKL. The CDR3 DNA is TGCGCCAGCAGCCAAGGTGAGGAACCCTATGGCTACACCTTC. The encoded protein is CASSQGEEPYGYTF.

The CDR3 region is CASSQDASYKNIQYF. CDR3 nucleotide sequence: TGTGCCAGCAGCCAAGATGCGAGCTACAAAAACATTCAGTACTTC. This chain joins TRBV3-1 and TRBJ2-4, with unresolved D. V was shortened by 0 bases and J by 3 bases, with 9 bases between the two germline ends. The length of the CDR3 is 15 residues. The V gene's germline CDR1 is LGHDT and CDR2 YNNKEL (reference sequence).

V usage is TRBV4-1 and J usage is TRBJ1-3; D not resolved. Trimming removed 4 bases from V and 0 bases from J, with 22 bases in between. The CDR3 runs 19 residues. Germline V gene lookup returns CDR1 MGHRA and CDR2 YSYEKL. CDR3 residues: CASSPKERSAGDSGNTIYF. In nucleotides, the CDR3 is TGCGCCAGCAGCCCAAAAGAGAGGTCGGCGGGCGACTCTGGAAACACCATATATTTT.

Only a few counts were recorded for this clonotype. The chain employs TRBV10-3 and TRBJ2-7; D possibly corresponds to TRBD1 (6 bases). Trimming took 4 bases from V and 4 from J, leaving 11 bases between them. The CDR3 runs 13 residues. In germline, CDR1 is ENHRY, CDR2 SYGVKD. CDR3 region: CAISATGWYEQYF. In nucleotides, the CDR3 is TGTGCCATCAGTGCCACAGGGTGGTACGAGCAGTACTTC.

J is TRBJ2-1 and V is TRBV25-1; 13 bases line up with TRBD2. The V and J ends lost 4 bases and 8 bases, in that order; junction bases with no gene match: 8. Germline CDR1 reads MGHDK; CDR2 reads SYGVNS. CDR3 size: 16 residues. Here the CDR3 DNA reads TGTGCCAGCAGTGGGTGGACTAGCGGGAGTAAGGATGAGCAGTTCTTC. Its translation: CASSGWTSGSKDEQFF.

The rearrangement links TRBV12-3 or TRBV12-4 to TRBJ2-7; 8 bases map to TRBD2. V was pared by 8 bases and J by 6 bases, with 12 bases of the junction left unmatched. The CDR3 sequence is 14 residues long. CDR3 sequence (DNA): TGTGCCAGCCGGAATAGCGGGAACGCAGGCGAGCAGTACTTC. This translates into CASRNSGNAGEQYF.

The V and J genes are TRBV18 and TRBJ2-1, with a weak D call TRBD1 (6 bases). Trimming stripped 4 bases from V and 4 bases from J, with 14 bases between. The CDR3 has 15 amino acids. In germline, CDR1 is KGHSH, CDR2 LQKENI. The CDR3 region is CASSLQGQTYNEQFF. CDR3 nucleotides: TGTGCCAGCTCACTTCAAGGACAGACATACAATGAGCAGTTCTTC.

The chain employs TRBV28 and TRBJ2-3; 12 positions match TRBD2. Per germline, CDR1 MDHEN and CDR2 SYDVKM. The CDR3 has 13 amino acids. Trimming took 10 bases from V and 5 from J; bases not matched to a gene: 4. This CDR3 reads CATLAGGRDTQYF. CDR3 bases: TGTGCCACACTAGCGGGGGGAAGAGATACGCAGTATTTT.

A word on this clonotype: Sequence at one end of the junction differs from germline and may be a read error. The chain links TRBV6-5 to TRBJ2-1, with a tentative D call TRBD2 (7 bases). Germline V lookup: CDR1 MNHEY, CDR2 SVGAGI. This CDR3 comprises 16 residues. The CDR3 DNA sequence: TGTGCCAGCAGTTACGTATCGGGGGGCTCCTACAGTGAGCAGTTCTTC. Encoded protein: CASSYVSGGSYSEQFF.

This clonotype has a handful of counts. The chain uses TRBV28 and TRBJ2-3, with D possibly TRBD1 on 6 matching bases. Germline V gives CDR1 MDHEN, CDR2 SYDVKM. Trimming shortened V by 9 bases and J by 0 bases, and 13 bases separated the two germline ends. This CDR3 region has 14 residues. The CDR3 loop reads CASTQGHSTDTQYF. The CDR3 DNA reads as TGTGCCAGTACGCAGGGACATAGCACAGATACGCAGTATTTT.

To note about this clonotype: At one of its ends the junction is not consistent with the germline gene, which may arise from a read error. This chain uses TRBV20-1 with TRBJ1-5; D gene ambiguous. The germline CDR1 and CDR2 sequences are DFQATT and SNEGSKA (reference sequence). This CDR3 has 14 amino acids. As DNA, the CDR3 is TGCTGTGCTAGGGCCGCGACCCTCAATCAGCCCCAGCATTTT. Its translation: CCARAATLNQPQHF.

V is TRBV6-5 and J is TRBJ1-6; D gene uncertain. The germline V gene encodes CDR1 MNHEY and CDR2 SVGAGI. The CDR3 length is 14 residues. Trimming removed 4 bases at V and 8 bases at J, with 12 bases between. CDR3 nucleotides: TGTGCCAGCAGTTTGTCTCATAGGGATTCACCCCTCCACTTT. Its translation: CASSLSHRDSPLHF.

The CDR3 reads CATSRGGGIEQYF. DNA of the CDR3: TGTGCCACCAGCAGAGGGGGAGGGATTGAGCAGTACTTC. The V call is TRBV15, the J call TRBJ2-7, with TRBD2 matching over 7 bases. In germline, CDR1 is LNHNV, CDR2 YYDKDF (reference sequence). The V and J ends lost 1 base and 7 bases, in that order; junction bases with no gene match: 4. The CDR3 contains 13 residues.

This chain joins TRBV28 and TRBJ2-1; possibly TRBD1 or TRBD2 for D (5 bases each). Germline V CDR1 and CDR2: MDHEN, SYDVKM. CDR3 length: 14 amino acids. V dropped 6 bases and J dropped 7 bases, with 16 bases sitting between them. The CDR3 coding sequence is TGTGCCAGCAGCCAACCGGGACGGCTGAATGAGCAGTTCTTC. It is translated as CASSQPGRLNEQFF. The full variable domain, in which reference TRBV28 and TRBJ2-1 provide the parts outside the CDR3, is DVKVTQSSRYLVKRTGEKVFLECVQDMDHENMFWYRQDPGLGLRLIYFSYDVKMKEKGDIPEGYSVSREKKERFSLILESASTNQTSMYLCASSQPGRLNEQFFGPGTRLTVL.

V and J are TRBV10-3 and TRBJ2-1; possibly TRBD2 for D (6 bases). The germline V gene encodes CDR1 ENHRY and CDR2 SYGVKD. This CDR3 region has 16 residues. The ends were cut back, 0 bases at V and 4 bases at J, with 13 bases in the middle. The CDR3 region is CAISESGGGVYNEQFF. For the CDR3, the DNA is TGTGCCATCAGTGAGTCTGGTGGCGGGGTATACAATGAGCAGTTCTTC.

The V gene is TRBV20-1, the J gene TRBJ2-1; 7 bases line up with TRBD2. The CDR3 is 14 amino acids. Trimming cost V 5 bases and J 5 bases; bases outside gene matches: 9. Germline loops: CDR1 DFQATT, CDR2 SNEGSKA (reference sequence). The CDR3 protein is CSADPGGNDNEQFF. The DNA for the CDR3 is TGCAGTGCTGACCCCGGGGGGAATGACAATGAGCAGTTCTTC.